This entry lists 5 T cell receptor beta chains sequenced from one sample in a study of spatial heterogeneity in lung cancer. Study results and caveats: Counts of expanded alpha and beta TCRs within tumors tracked the tumor nonsynonymous mutation count.

Time point: sample taken at primary tumor resection. TCRdb analysed the 5' RACE reads with MiXCR anew, one entry per CDR3 protein. The sample has around 300 distinct CDR3 sequences; under 55% are singletons. Their antigens are not known. The sequencing used lung tumor tissue, collected at surgery. The receptors derive from a male donor with early-stage non-small cell lung cancer.

Only one count was recorded for this clonotype. As an off-target read in a library built for alpha chains, this beta chain has a frequency of little significance. The V and J genes are TRBV20-1 and TRBJ2-3; D is possibly TRBD2 (5 bases). V gave up 6 bases and J gave up 1 base, with 17 bases separating them. The CDR3 is 15 amino acids. Germline assignment: CDR1 DFQATT and CDR2 SNEGSKA (reference sequence). The CDR3 is CSAPDFETRTDTQYF. The CDR3 nucleotides are TGCAGTGCCCCGGACTTCGAGACTCGCACAGATACGCAGTATTTT.

Comments on this clonotype: In a library made to pick up alpha chains, this beta chain is a stray read with a size that means little. The CDR3: CASSGDRGITDTQYF. CDR3 DNA sequence: TGCGCCAGCAGCGGGGACAGGGGGATTACAGATACGCAGTATTTT. The chain couples TRBV5-1 to TRBJ2-3; 11 bases line up with TRBD1. The junction had 4 bases not matched to a gene; V was cut back by 4 bases and J by 3 bases. The CDR3 totals 15 residues. Germline CDR1 reads SGHRS; CDR2 reads YFSETQ.

Remarks on this clonotype: This beta chain is a stray read from a library made for alpha chains; its abundance is not meaningful. This sequence joins TRBV6-1 and TRBJ2-3; either TRBD1 or TRBD2 may fit D (5 bases each). The CDR3 is 15 amino acids. Trimming took off 7 bases at V and 5 bases at J, with 19 bases between the two ends. The V gene's germline CDR1 is MNHNS and CDR2 SASEGT. As DNA, the CDR3 is TGTGCCAGCAACGCCGGGGCGGTTCGGGGAGATACGCAGTATTTT. Its protein product is CASNAGAVRGDTQYF.

This clonotype appeared a few times. This beta chain is an unintended read in a library built for alpha chains; its size means little. This sequence joins TRBV11-2 and TRBJ2-3; D is unresolved. The CDR3 is made up of 12 amino acids. V lost 5 bases and J lost 7, with 10 bases in between. Germline lookup yields CDR1 SGHAT and CDR2 FQNNGV. The CDR3 spells CASSARLYTQYF. CDR3 DNA sequence: TGTGCCAGCAGCGCCCGGTTGTATACGCAGTATTTT.

This clonotype appeared a few times. This beta chain is off target for a library built for alpha chains, so its abundance means little. This rearrangement joins TRBV28 to TRBJ2-1; 8 bases are a match to TRBD1. CDR1 and CDR2 (germline): MDHEN, SYDVKM. The CDR3 extends over 13 amino acids. J lost 8 bases, V lost 6 bases, and 6 bases had no gene match. The CDR3 loop reads CASRPDRVDEQFF. The CDR3 region has the DNA TGTGCCAGCAGGCCGGACAGGGTCGATGAGCAGTTCTTC.